This entry lists 26 T cell receptor beta chains sequenced from one sample in a study of cytomegalovirus exposure and HLA in healthy donors. Generated by immunoSEQ multiplex PCR, the TCRdb table keeps only in-frame clones and is missing some. The sample includes roughly 150,000 clones, around 89% of them seen just once. The specimen was PBMCs. These receptor sequences come from a man aged 18 to 29 in good health and CMV-seronegative.

CDR3 loop: CASSPYLWGILNTEAFF. The CDR3 nucleotides read TGCGCCAGCAGCCCCTACCTATGGGGCATTTTGAACACTGAAGCTTTCTTT. The chain joins TRBV5-1 to TRBJ1-1; D perhaps matches TRBD1 (5 bases). Trimming left V 4 bases short and J 0 bases short, with 19 bases between. Germline CDR1 SGHRS, CDR2 YFSETQ. This CDR3 has 17 residues.

The gene calls are TRBV6-5 and TRBJ2-2; 10 nucleotides line up with TRBD1. The V gene end was trimmed by 7 bases and the J gene end by 2 bases; junction bases not matched to a gene: 4. The CDR3 totals 15 residues. Germline values: CDR1 MNHEY, CDR2 SVGAGI. For the CDR3, the DNA is TGTGCCAGCATGACAGGGGGCTTTAACACCGGGGAGCTGTTTTTT. Translation gives CASMTGGFNTGELFF.

J is TRBJ2-4 and V is TRBV27, with 9 bases identical to TRBD2. CDR1 MNHEY and CDR2 SMNVEV come from the germline V gene (reference sequence). This CDR3 region has 14 residues. With V trimmed by 3 bases and J by 6 bases, 3 bases remained unmatched. In nucleotides, the CDR3 is TGTGCCAGCAGTTTCTCAGCGGGAGGAAACATTCAGTACTTC. Protein sequence: CASSFSAGGNIQYF.

V gene TRBV5-4 combines with J gene TRBJ1-1, with D unresolved. The V gene's germline CDR1 is SGHNT and CDR2 YYREEE (reference sequence). This CDR3 is built from 14 residues. Trimming removed 4 bases from V and 2 bases from J, with 12 bases in between. In DNA, the CDR3 is TGTGCCAGCAGCCTAGTTAGTACAAACACTGAAGCTTTCTTT. Translated, it gives CASSLVSTNTEAFF. Filled out from reference TRBV5-4 and TRBJ1-1, the complete variable domain reads ETGVTQSPTHLIKTRGQQVTLRCSSQSGHNTVSWYQQALGQGPQFIFQYYREEENGRGNFPPRFSGLQFPNYSSELNVNALELDDSALYLCASSLVSTNTEAFFGQGTRLTVV.

The DNA of the CDR3 is TGCGCCAGCAGCTGGACTAGCGGGGTGAGCTCCTACAATGAGCAGTTCTTC. Protein product: CASSWTSGVSSYNEQFF. V and J are TRBV5-1 and TRBJ2-1, with TRBD2 identical over 12 bases. The CDR3 consists of 17 residues. Trimming at V came to 3 bases and at J to 0 bases, leaving 4 bases not matched to a gene. Germline CDR1 SGHRS, CDR2 YFSETQ. The whole variable domain, filled in from reference TRBV5-1 and TRBJ2-1, reads KAGVTQTPRYLIKTRGQQVTLSCSPISGHRSVSWYQQTPGQGLQFLFEYFSETQRNKGNFPGRFSGRQFSNSRSEMNVSTLELGDSALYLCASSWTSGVSSYNEQFFGPGTRLTVL.

This clone was detected once. The chain carries TRBV7-6 and TRBJ2-7; D is unclear. V was clipped by 3 bases and J by 5 bases, with 5 bases between them. Germline CDR1 reads SGHVS; CDR2 reads FNYEAQ. The CDR3 sequence is 11 residues long. The CDR3 sequence: CASSFTNEQYF. Written as DNA, the CDR3 is TGTGCCAGCAGCTTTACTAACGAGCAGTACTTC. Drawing the rest from reference TRBV7-6 and TRBJ2-7, the complete variable domain is GAGVSQSPRYKVTKRGQDVALRCDPISGHVSLYWYRQALGQGPEFLTYFNYEAQQDKSGLPNDRFSAERPEGSISTLTIQRTEQRDSAMYRCASSFTNEQYFGPGTRLTVT.

This rearrangement joins TRBV6-5 to TRBJ1-2; no clear D. Germline CDR1 is MNHEY and CDR2 is SVGAGI. The length of the CDR3 is 16 residues. Deletions cut 4 bases from V and 6 bases from J, with 21 bases between. The CDR3 sequence: CASSSRHRPEEDGYTF. DNA for the CDR3: TGTGCCAGCAGTTCTCGCCATAGGCCAGAGGAAGATGGCTACACCTTC.

J is TRBJ2-6 and V is TRBV28; TRBD2 might be the D (5 bases). The CDR3 sequence is 16 residues long. Looked up from germline, CDR1 is MDHEN and CDR2 is SYDVKM. V lost 6 bases, J lost 0 bases, and 12 bases lay in between. This CDR3 reads CASSPDRGSGANVLTF. CDR3 sequence (DNA): TGTGCCAGCAGCCCAGACCGGGGCTCTGGGGCCAACGTCCTGACTTTC.

The chain has TRBV4-1 and TRBJ1-4, with D possibly matching TRBD1 (6 bases). V lost 3 bases to trimming and J lost 0 bases, with 20 bases between them. The CDR3 has 19 amino acids. Germline-derived CDR1 and CDR2 are MGHRA and YSYEKL. The CDR3: CASSHSRGVRGPTNEKLFF. For the CDR3, the DNA is TGCGCCAGCAGCCACTCCCGTGGGGTCAGGGGCCCAACTAATGAAAAACTGTTTTTT.

This chain joins TRBV27 and TRBJ1-5; possible D gene TRBD1, 5 bases. The CDR3 sequence is 15 residues long. V lost 2 bases, J lost 7 bases, and 15 bases lay in between. The germline V gene encodes CDR1 MNHEY and CDR2 SMNVEV (reference sequence). In DNA form, the CDR3 reads TGTGCCAGCAGTTTAGGGGGGTTGAAGGGCCAGCCCCAGCATTTT. Amino acids: CASSLGGLKGQPQHF.

V gene TRBV7-9 combines with J gene TRBJ2-3; 9 bases line up with TRBD2. The CDR3 totals 18 residues. From germline, CDR1 is SEHNR and CDR2 FQNEAQ (reference sequence). The J segment lost 3 bases and the V segment lost 5 bases, leaving 15 bases of the junction unmatched. The CDR3 protein is CASSPRTLASGKTDTQYF. As DNA, the CDR3 is TGTGCCAGCAGCCCGAGAACGTTGGCTAGCGGGAAAACAGATACGCAGTATTTT.

V is TRBV25-1 and J is TRBJ1-2; TRBD1 agrees at 10 bases. The V and J ends lost 4 bases and 4 bases, in that order; junction bases with no gene match: 6. In germline, CDR1 is MGHDK, CDR2 SYGVNS. The CDR3 spans 15 residues. Here the CDR3 reads CASSVPGQGFYGYTF. CDR3 sequence (DNA): TGTGCCAGCAGTGTGCCGGGACAGGGGTTCTATGGCTACACCTTC.

V gene TRBV18 combines with J gene TRBJ1-3; D gene unclear. The CDR3 extends over 13 amino acids. The germline V gene encodes CDR1 KGHSH and CDR2 LQKENI. V was shortened by 0 bases and J by 7 bases, with 7 bases between the two germline ends. CDR3 nucleotides: TGTGCCAGCTCACCACCGGCCGGGAACACCATATATTTT. It codes for CASSPPAGNTIYF.

This chain connects TRBV27 to TRBJ2-1; a possible D gene is TRBD1 (9 bases). The CDR3 consists of 21 residues. V dropped 4 bases and J dropped 0 bases, with 28 bases sitting between them. The germline gives CDR1 MNHEY, CDR2 SMNVEV (reference sequence). CDR3 residues: CASSSTGTGSPSGYSYNEQFF. The CDR3 DNA reads as TGTGCCAGCAGTTCCACCGGGACAGGGAGCCCTAGCGGGTACTCCTACAATGAGCAGTTCTTC.

The rearrangement joins TRBV6-1 to TRBJ2-1; 10 positions agree with TRBD2. Germline V gives CDR1 MNHNS, CDR2 SASEGT. This CDR3 has 18 residues. V was pared by 3 bases and J by 6 bases, with 14 bases of the junction left unmatched. The CDR3 coding sequence is TGTGCCAGCAGTGAGAGACGGAGGGTCTCTAGCGGGAGCAATGAGCAGTTCTTC. Translation gives CASSERRRVSSGSNEQFF.

The chain couples TRBV7-9 to TRBJ1-1, with D possibly being TRBD1 (5 bases). V lost 5 bases, J lost 0 bases, and 13 bases lay in between. The CDR3 spans 15 residues. The V gene's germline CDR1 is SEHNR and CDR2 FQNEAQ (reference sequence). DNA of the CDR3: TGTGCCAGCAGCCAGGACAAAGGGGTGAACACTGAAGCTTTCTTT. It encodes CASSQDKGVNTEAFF.

The V gene is TRBV7-9, the J gene TRBJ1-2; 8 bases agree with TRBD1. V was pared by 7 bases and J by 8 bases, with 12 bases of the junction left unmatched. There are 14 residues in the CDR3. Germline V gene data show CDR1 as SEHNR and CDR2 as FQNEAQ (reference sequence). The CDR3 DNA follows: TGTGCCAGCACCCCTTCCGAGACAGGGGCCGGCTACACCTTC. Amino acid sequence: CASTPSETGAGYTF.

This clone was seen a handful of times. The chain employs TRBV19 and TRBJ1-4; 10 bases map to TRBD1. The germline gives CDR1 LNHDA, CDR2 SQIVND (reference sequence). This CDR3 comprises 15 residues. Trimming cost V 6 bases and J 5 bases; bases outside gene matches: 6. The CDR3 coding sequence is TGTGCCAGTAGACCGGGGACAGGGGCAAATGAAAAACTGTTTTTT. It is translated as CASRPGTGANEKLFF.

V and J are TRBV28 and TRBJ1-4; 9 bases are a match to TRBD1. The CDR3 covers 14 residues. Germline lookup yields CDR1 MDHEN and CDR2 SYDVKM. After removal of 6 bases from V and 8 bases from J, the junction contained 7 bases not matched to a gene. The CDR3 coding sequence is TGTGCCAGCAGCCCGGGACAGGGCGGCGAAAAACTGTTTTTT. Translation: CASSPGQGGEKLFF.

Here the CDR3 DNA reads TGTGCCAGCTCACTCAAACAGGGTACCTATGGCTACACCTTC. Encoded protein: CASSLKQGTYGYTF. The chain uses TRBV18 and TRBJ1-2, with D maybe TRBD1 (6 bases). CDR1 is KGHSH and CDR2 is LQKENI in the germline V gene. The CDR3 totals 14 residues. Trimming took 4 bases from V and 4 from J, leaving 13 bases between them.

The chain is built from TRBV5-6 and TRBJ1-2, with D uncertain. From germline, CDR1 is SGHDT and CDR2 YYEEEE. The CDR3 spans 12 residues. V lost 6 bases and J 0 bases, leaving 6 bases between the germline ends. CDR3 sequence reads: CASTVSNYGYTF. CDR3 in DNA: TGTGCCAGCACCGTTTCTAACTATGGCTACACCTTC.

Remarks on this clone: Other nucleotide sequences from this sample produce the same CDR3. V usage is TRBV7-9 and J usage is TRBJ2-5; 10 nucleotides align to TRBD2. CDR3 length: 16 amino acids. Germline CDR1 reads SEHNR; CDR2 reads FQNEAQ (reference sequence). Germline trimming cut 3 bases from V and 5 bases from J; bases unmatched to any gene: 9. The CDR3: CASSFGSGGAGETQYF. DNA of the CDR3: TGTGCCAGCAGCTTCGGGAGCGGGGGGGCCGGGGAGACCCAGTACTTC.

The chain recombines TRBV5-6 with TRBJ2-3; D perhaps matches TRBD1 (6 bases). V was trimmed by 4 bases and J by 4 bases, leaving 16 bases between them. Germline V gives CDR1 SGHDT, CDR2 YYEEEE. CDR3 length: 15 amino acids. CDR3 sequence reads: CASSLRQVLADTQYF. The CDR3 nucleotides read TGTGCCAGCAGCCTACGACAGGTCTTGGCAGATACGCAGTATTTT. Using reference TRBV5-6 and TRBJ2-3 for the parts outside the CDR3, the full variable domain is DAGVTQSPTHLIKTRGQQVTLRCSPKSGHDTVSWYQQALGQGPQFIFQYYEEEERQRGNFPDRFSGHQFPNYSSELNVNALLLGDSALYLCASSLRQVLADTQYFGPGTRLTVL.

The rearrangement joins TRBV27 to TRBJ1-2; D might be TRBD1 (6 bases). Germline V lookup: CDR1 MNHEY, CDR2 SMNVEV (reference sequence). Between the trimmed V and J ends, which lost 7 bases and 8 bases, there was a span of 17 bases. This CDR3 has 13 amino acids. The CDR3 DNA reads TGTGCCAGCAAACTACAGGGAGAGAAGGGCTACACCTTC. Translating gives CASKLQGEKGYTF.

V is TRBV27 and J is TRBJ2-5, with a tentative D call TRBD2 (5 bases). This CDR3 comprises 16 residues. V lost 6 bases and J lost 2, with 19 bases in between. Germline lookup yields CDR1 MNHEY and CDR2 SMNVEV (reference sequence). The CDR3 sequence: CASSPRYGLGQETQYF. The CDR3 coding sequence is TGTGCCAGCAGCCCTCGATATGGACTGGGGCAAGAGACCCAGTACTTC.

This chain links TRBV11-2 with TRBJ2-3; 8 positions match TRBD1. The germline V gene encodes CDR1 SGHAT and CDR2 FQNNGV. The CDR3 covers 18 residues. The trim removed 1 base at V and 1 base at J, leaving 10 bases unmatched. The CDR3 reads CASSLVMQGAAGTDTQYF. The CDR3 region has the DNA TGTGCCAGCAGCTTAGTCATGCAGGGGGCTGCAGGCACAGATACGCAGTATTTT.